This TCR beta chain appears in the sequencing data of a study of early T cells in non-severe SARS-CoV-2 infection. Turning to the study itself: Chains were unpaired, as sequencing was done on bulk RNA from unsorted whole blood.

Individual cDNA molecules received unique molecular identifiers. MiXCR, applied by TCRdb to the 5' RACE reads, yields one record per CDR3 protein. The profile shows tens of thousands of distinct CDR3 sequences, over 10% of them singletons. This clonotype was counted between two and nine times. Because the CDR3's place on the DNA is in doubt, the DNA is left out and the CDR3 is given as listed by TCRdb. The sample here was whole blood, taken at baseline. The TCR comes from an adult who was a healthcare worker with PCR-confirmed SARS-CoV-2 infection or an uninfected control (not recorded which).

The CDR3 region is CASSKDGFQLMKNCFF. The chain links TRBV21-1 to TRBJ1-4. TRBV21-1 is described as a pseudogene. The CDR3 is 16 amino acids in total, end residues counted.